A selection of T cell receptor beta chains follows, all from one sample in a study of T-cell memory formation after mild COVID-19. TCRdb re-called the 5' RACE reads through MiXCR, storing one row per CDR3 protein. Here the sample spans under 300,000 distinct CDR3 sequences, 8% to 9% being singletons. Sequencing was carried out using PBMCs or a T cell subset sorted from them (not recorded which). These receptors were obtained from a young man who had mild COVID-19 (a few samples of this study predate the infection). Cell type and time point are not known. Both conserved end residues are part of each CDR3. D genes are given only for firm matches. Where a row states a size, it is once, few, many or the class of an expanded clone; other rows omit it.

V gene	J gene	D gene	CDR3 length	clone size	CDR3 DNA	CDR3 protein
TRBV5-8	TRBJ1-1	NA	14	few	TGTGCCAGCACCCGTATCGAGGAGAACACTGAAGCTTTCTTT	CASTRIEENTEAFF
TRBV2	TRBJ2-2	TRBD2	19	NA	TGTGCCAGCAGCGGGACTAGCGGGGGGGTATACTGGTCCACCGGGGAGCTGTTTTTT	CASSGTSGGVYWSTGELFF
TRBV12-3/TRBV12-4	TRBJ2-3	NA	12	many	TGTGCCAGCAGGCCAAGCACAGATACGCAGTATTTT	CASRPSTDTQYF
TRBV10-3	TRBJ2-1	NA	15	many	TGTGCCATCAGTGCCGGGACCGAAGCCTACAATGAGCAGTTCTTC	CAISAGTEAYNEQFF
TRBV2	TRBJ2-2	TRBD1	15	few	TGTGCCAGCAAACGGGACAGGGAAATCACCGGGGAGCTGTTTTTT	CASKRDREITGELFF
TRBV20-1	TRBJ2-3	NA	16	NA	TGCAGTGCTAACCCCAGTGAAGCAGCTAGCACAGATACGCAGTATTTT	CSANPSEAASTDTQYF
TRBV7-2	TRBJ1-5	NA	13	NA	TGTGCCAGCAGCTTGGGGGCCAGTCAGCCCCAGCATTTT	CASSLGASQPQHF
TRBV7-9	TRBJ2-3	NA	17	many	TGTGCCAGCAGCTCCCCCTTGTTGGGGGGGGCATCAGATACGCAGTATTTT	CASSSPLLGGASDTQYF
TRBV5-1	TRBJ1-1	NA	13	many	TGCGCCAGCAGCTTGGCGGGGGCGGCTGAAGCTTTCTTT	CASSLAGAAEAFF
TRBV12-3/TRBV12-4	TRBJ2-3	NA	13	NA	TGTGCCAGCAGCCTTAAACCGGGACTGAGGCAGTATTTT	CASSLKPGLRQYF
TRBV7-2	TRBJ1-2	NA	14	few	TGTGCCAGCAGCTTAGTGGGCAGCCCTAATGGCTACACCTTC	CASSLVGSPNGYTF
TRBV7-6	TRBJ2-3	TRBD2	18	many	TGTGCCAGCAGCCCTCAAGCCGGTAGCGGGGGGTTCACAGATACGCAGTATTTT	CASSPQAGSGGFTDTQYF
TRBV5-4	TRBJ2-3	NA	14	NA	TGTGCCATTACGACGCGACGACCCACAGATACGCAGTATTTT	CAITTRRPTDTQYF
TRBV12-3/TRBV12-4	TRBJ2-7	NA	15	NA	TGTGCCAGCAGTTTATCGCCAGCCGGTACGATCGAGCAGTACTTC	CASSLSPAGTIEQYF
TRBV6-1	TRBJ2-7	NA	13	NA	TGTGCCAGCAGGTACGCCCGGAGCTACGAGCAGTACTTC	CASRYARSYEQYF
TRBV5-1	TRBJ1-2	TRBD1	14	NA	TGCGCCAGCCACCCTGACAGGGCAGGGTATGGCTACACCTTC	CASHPDRAGYGYTF
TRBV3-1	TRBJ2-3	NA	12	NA	TGTGCCAGCAGCCAAGACCGCGGTACGCAGTATTTT	CASSQDRGTQYF
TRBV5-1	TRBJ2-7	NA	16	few	TGCGCCAGCAGCTTGGCAGTCGGGGGATCATCCTACGAGCAGTACTTC	CASSLAVGGSSYEQYF
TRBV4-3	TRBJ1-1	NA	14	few	TGCGCCAGCAGCCACACAGGCTTGAACACTGAAGCTTTCTTT	CASSHTGLNTEAFF
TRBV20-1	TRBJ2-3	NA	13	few	TGCAGTGCTAAAACGGACTTCACAGATACGCAGTATTTT	CSAKTDFTDTQYF
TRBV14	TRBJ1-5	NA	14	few	TGTGCCAGCAGCTGGGGTCCTAATAATCAGCCCCAGCATTTT	CASSWGPNNQPQHF
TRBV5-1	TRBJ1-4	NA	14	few	TGCGCCAGCAGCTTGTCCCGGCCTAATGAAAAACTGTTTTTT	CASSLSRPNEKLFF
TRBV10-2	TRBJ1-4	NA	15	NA	TGCGCCAGCAGTCCATTCCAGACGGAGCTGGGAAAACTGTTTTTT	CASSPFQTELGKLFF
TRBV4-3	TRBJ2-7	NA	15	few	TGCGCCAGCAGCCAAGGGCTCGACAGTACCTACGAGCAGTACTTC	CASSQGLDSTYEQYF
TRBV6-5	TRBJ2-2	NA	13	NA	TGTGCCAGCAGTTACGCGGGTAACGGGGAGCTGTTTTTT	CASSYAGNGELFF
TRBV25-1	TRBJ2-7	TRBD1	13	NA	TGTGCCACCAGACAGGGGGCGTCGTACGAGCAGTACTTC	CATRQGASYEQYF
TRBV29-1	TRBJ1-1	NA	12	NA	TGCACGGGGTCCCGCATGAACACTGAAGCTTTCTTT	CTGSRMNTEAFF
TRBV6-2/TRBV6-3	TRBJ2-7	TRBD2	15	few	TGTGCCAGCGGACGAGGGAGCGGGGGGCGGTACGAGCAGTACTTC	CASGRGSGGRYEQYF
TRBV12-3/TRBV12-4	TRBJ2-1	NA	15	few	TGTGCCAGCAGTGTTGGCCAGCCCCCATACAATGAGCAGTTCTTC	CASSVGQPPYNEQFF
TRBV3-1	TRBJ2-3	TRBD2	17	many	TGTGCCAGCAGCCAAGGGTCCGCTAGCGGGGGGTTAGATACGCAGTATTTT	CASSQGSASGGLDTQYF
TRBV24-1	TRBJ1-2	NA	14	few	TGTGCCACCAGTGATCAGGGTCTTGGCTATGGCTACACCTTC	CATSDQGLGYGYTF
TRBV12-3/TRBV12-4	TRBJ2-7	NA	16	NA	TGTGCCAGCAGTTCCACTGCGGGACGGAATTCCTACGAGCAGTACTTC	CASSSTAGRNSYEQYF